Each of the 5 T cell receptor beta chains below was sequenced from the same sample in a study of a mutant IDH1 vaccine in newly diagnosed glioma. Time point given: week 5, during vaccination. Topical imiquimod was applied with each vaccine dose, which held 300 ug of mutant IDH1 20-mer peptide. Some clones are missing from TCRdb's copy, which holds only in-frame ones; the method was immunoSEQ multiplex PCR. This table holds tens of thousands of clones, around 80% found once. No cognate antigen is known for these TCRs. The sample was PBMCs, taken from a glioma patient whose treatment included an IDH1 peptide vaccine. These receptors all come from a man aged 25 to 40 with glioma.

The chain employs TRBV5-1 and TRBJ2-2, with 9 bases aligning to TRBD2. V was clipped by 1 base and J by 2 bases; unmatched bases: 3. Germline values: CDR1 SGHRS, CDR2 YFSETQ. The CDR3 runs to 16 residues. DNA for the CDR3: TGCGCCAGCAGCTTGTGGGGGACTAGCAACACCGGGGAGCTGTTTTTT. As protein: CASSLWGTSNTGELFF.

Only one count was recorded for this clone. This rearrangement joins TRBV4-1 to TRBJ1-6; weak D call: TRBD1 (6 bases). The CDR3 totals 16 residues. Trimming stripped 5 bases from V and 5 bases from J, with 16 bases between. Germline loops: CDR1 MGHRA, CDR2 YSYEKL. The CDR3 DNA is TGCGCCAGCAGCTTAGGACAGAGCTTAAATAATTCACCCCTCCACTTT. The encoded protein is CASSLGQSLNNSPLHF.

This chain uses TRBV18 with TRBJ1-4; 9 bases map to TRBD1. Germline V gene sequence: CDR1 KGHSH, CDR2 LQKENI. The CDR3 is 15 residues long. Losses at the gene ends were 1 base for V and 5 bases for J; bases not matched to a gene: 2. This CDR3 reads CASSPRQGENEKLFF. In DNA form, the CDR3 reads TGTGCCAGCTCACCACGACAGGGGGAAAATGAAAAACTGTTTTTT.

This clone has more than one count but fewer than ten. The chain links TRBV7-9 to TRBJ1-6; TRBD1 matches 9 bases. The CDR3 totals 14 residues. Trimming took 4 bases from V and 9 from J; bases not matched to a gene: 4. Germline V gene lookup returns CDR1 SEHNR and CDR2 FQNEAQ (reference sequence). The CDR3 region has the DNA TGTGCCAGCAGCTCGGGACAGGGAAGTTCACCCCTCCACTTT. This sequence encodes CASSSGQGSSPLHF.

The V gene is TRBV7-9, the J gene TRBJ2-4, with TRBD1 identical over 7 bases. V was pared by 1 base and J by 6 bases, with 12 bases of the junction left unmatched. CDR3 size: 17 residues. CDR1 is SEHNR and CDR2 is FQNEAQ in the germline V gene (reference sequence). The CDR3 bases are TGTGCCAGCAGCTTAGAGGGACGGACAGGTGTTTCAAACATTCAGTACTTC. Encoded protein: CASSLEGRTGVSNIQYF.